This T cell receptor (beta chain) was identified during a study of cytomegalovirus exposure and HLA in healthy donors. CDR1 and CDR2 from the germline V gene are SSHAT and FNYEAQ (reference sequence). V lost 5 bases, J lost 3 bases, and 9 bases stayed unmatched. This CDR3 has 16 residues. Study-level points and caveats: As a later analysis showed, several of the most significant clusters appeared to be linked to common viral pathogens.

Points on this clone: Its antigen is unidentified.

The PCR was carried out with 60 Vbeta primers and 13 Jbeta primers. Sequenced by immunoSEQ multiplex PCR; TCRdb stores in-frame clones only, minus some. The sample includes approximately 84,000 clones, approximately 74% of them seen just once. Material: PBMCs. The rearrangement uses TRBV7-7 and TRBJ2-3, with 9 bases aligning to TRBD1. This clonotype was obtained from a man between 40 and 49 years old in good health and CMV-seropositive. CDR3 region: CASSPRPGQGTDTQYF. The CDR3 region has the DNA TGTGCCAGCAGCCCCAGACCGGGACAGGGAACAGATACGCAGTATTTT.